The 30 T cell receptor beta chains reported below all come from one sample, sequenced in a study of blood T cell repertoires in COVID-19. Data came from immunoSEQ multiplex PCR; TCRdb stores just in-frame clones and leaves some out. The sample yields approximately 160,000 clones, around 84% seen once. Input material: peripheral blood. The receptors were sampled from a woman aged 60 to 75 with COVID-19, enrolled during active disease.

The V call is TRBV15, the J call TRBJ1-5, with 8 bases lining up with TRBD1. Per germline, CDR1 LNHNV and CDR2 YYDKDF (reference sequence). The CDR3 loop spans 13 amino acids. V lost 8 bases to trimming and J lost 5 bases; unmatched junction nucleotides: 5. The CDR3 sequence: CATGGQDYQPQHF. The CDR3 DNA reads as TGTGCCACCGGGGGACAGGACTATCAGCCCCAGCATTTT.

This clone has just one count. The chain recombines TRBV29-1 with TRBJ1-1, with 10 bases identical to TRBD1. J gave up 7 bases and V 5 bases, and 16 bases lay outside the gene matches. Germline assignment: CDR1 SQVTM and CDR2 ANQGSEA. CDR3 length: 16 amino acids. The CDR3 region has the DNA TGCAGCGTTATTAAGTTCGGGACAGGGGATTTAGGTGAAGCTTTCTTT. Its translation: CSVIKFGTGDLGEAFF.

The V gene is TRBV6-6, the J gene TRBJ1-6; 9 positions agree with TRBD1. Germline V gene data show CDR1 as MNHNY and CDR2 as SVGAGI (reference sequence). CDR3 length equals 14 residues. V was clipped by 5 bases and J by 10 bases; unmatched bases: 6. DNA of the CDR3: TGTGCCAGCAGTCTACAGGGGGCAGGGTCACCCCTCCACTTT. Its translation: CASSLQGAGSPLHF.

This clone was found once. The rearrangement links TRBV19 to TRBJ2-3; 10 bases fit TRBD2. V lost 7 bases, J lost 5 bases, and 9 bases stayed unmatched. Germline V gene lookup returns CDR1 LNHDA and CDR2 SQIVND (reference sequence). This CDR3 contains 15 residues. The CDR3 coding sequence is TGTGCCAGTATCGGCAGCGGGAGGGCCGTAGATACGCAGTATTTT. Translated, it gives CASIGSGRAVDTQYF.

The J gene is TRBJ2-5, the V gene TRBV7-9; a possible D gene is TRBD1 (6 bases). Looked up from germline, CDR1 is SEHNR and CDR2 is FQNEAQ (reference sequence). V shed 8 bases and J shed 5 bases, with 9 bases lying between them. The CDR3 has 11 residues. CDR3 residues: CASQGSETQYF. In DNA, the CDR3 is TGTGCCAGCCAGGGGTCCGAGACCCAGTACTTC.

The chain carries TRBV5-1 and TRBJ1-2; 10 bases line up with TRBD1. CDR3 size: 13 residues. J lost 10 bases, V lost 0 bases, and 3 bases had no gene match. Germline CDR1 is SGHRS and CDR2 is YFSETQ. In DNA, the CDR3 is TGCGCCAGCAGCTTGGGGGACAGGGGAGACTACACCTTC. Translation: CASSLGDRGDYTF.

This rearrangement joins TRBV19 to TRBJ2-4, with 8 bases matching TRBD1. Germline assignment: CDR1 LNHDA and CDR2 SQIVND (reference sequence). The CDR3 covers 17 residues. The V segment lost 5 bases and the J segment 2 bases; nucleotides outside the gene matches: 11. CDR3 in DNA: TGTGCCAGTAGTGTTGGACAGGGACGTAGTACCAAAAACATTCAGTACTTC. As protein: CASSVGQGRSTKNIQYF.

The chain links TRBV7-3 to TRBJ1-2; 7 nucleotides match TRBD1. The V gene's germline CDR1 is SGHTA and CDR2 FQGTGA. After removal of 3 bases from V and 6 bases from J, the junction contained 13 bases not matched to a gene. The CDR3 spans 16 residues. CDR3 sequence (DNA): TGTGCCAGCAGCTTGGGGGGACAGTCCTTCCGGGATGGCTACACCTTC. It is translated as CASSLGGQSFRDGYTF.

V and J are TRBV24-1 and TRBJ1-1; D perhaps matches TRBD1 (5 bases). The CDR3 contains 15 residues. The germline CDR1 and CDR2 sequences are KGHDR and SFDVKD. V lost 7 bases, J lost 1 base, and 15 bases lay in between. The CDR3 reads CATRGGGTPNTEAFF. As DNA, the CDR3 is TGTGCCACCAGGGGAGGCGGGACCCCGAACACTGAAGCTTTCTTT.

The chain combines TRBV10-2 with TRBJ1-6; 8 positions match TRBD1. The ends lost 2 bases at V and 7 bases at J; junction bases unmatched: 7. The germline gives CDR1 WSHSY, CDR2 SAAADI. The CDR3 spans 16 residues. CDR3 bases: TGCGCCAGCAGTGAGGGACAGGGTAACAGGAATTCACCCCTCCACTTT. This translates into CASSEGQGNRNSPLHF.

The chain is built from TRBV5-5 and TRBJ2-2; D is unresolved. Germline V gives CDR1 SGHKS, CDR2 YYEKEE (reference sequence). V dropped 2 bases and J dropped 3 bases, with 5 bases sitting between them. CDR3 length: 13 residues. The CDR3 sequence: CASSFIHTGELFF. CDR3 coding DNA: TGTGCCAGCAGCTTCATTCACACCGGGGAGCTGTTTTTT.

This sequence joins TRBV18 and TRBJ2-6; 8 positions match TRBD1. In germline, CDR1 is KGHSH, CDR2 LQKENI. J gave up 0 bases and V 5 bases, and 9 bases lay outside the gene matches. This CDR3 has 18 residues. CDR3 in amino acids: CASSVFGRGPSGANVLTF. The CDR3 DNA follows: TGTGCCAGCTCAGTATTTGGCAGGGGGCCCTCTGGGGCCAACGTCCTGACTTTC.

This clone came up once. This chain links TRBV9 with TRBJ1-2, with 11 bases identical to TRBD1. Germline V CDR1 and CDR2: SGDLS, YYNGEE. CDR3 length: 16 residues. With 2 bases clipped from V and 3 bases from J, the junction kept 6 bases outside the gene matches. The chain's CDR3 is CASSVGQGARDYGYTF. The CDR3 DNA follows: TGTGCCAGCAGCGTTGGACAGGGGGCGCGAGACTATGGCTACACCTTC.

V usage is TRBV19 and J usage is TRBJ1-2; D not resolved. The CDR3 consists of 12 residues. V dropped 6 bases and J dropped 8 bases, with 13 bases sitting between them. CDR1 LNHDA and CDR2 SQIVND come from the germline V gene (reference sequence). CDR3 residues: CASSAGVGGYTF. The CDR3 DNA reads TGTGCCAGTAGCGCCGGGGTGGGCGGCTACACCTTC. Full variable domain (rest looked up from reference TRBV19 and TRBJ1-2): DGGITQSPKYLFRKEGQNVTLSCEQNLNHDAMYWYRQDPGQGLRLIYYSQIVNDFQKGDIAEGYSVSREKKESFPLTVTSAQKNPTAFYLCASSAGVGGYTFGSGTRLTVV.

The J gene is TRBJ1-2, the V gene TRBV19, with D possibly TRBD1 on 5 matching bases. The V end lost 5 bases, the J end lost 8 bases, and 15 bases lay between the germline ends. In germline, CDR1 is LNHDA, CDR2 SQIVND (reference sequence). This CDR3 has 13 residues. CDR3 sequence (DNA): TGTGCCAGTAGTCCTACAGGAATGTTCGGCTACACCTTC. It specifies CASSPTGMFGYTF.

This sequence joins TRBV5-5 and TRBJ1-2; unclear D gene. The V and J ends lost 0 bases and 0 bases respectively, with 6 bases between them. The CDR3 covers 14 residues. Germline lookup yields CDR1 SGHKS and CDR2 YYEKEE (reference sequence). As DNA, the CDR3 is TGTGCCAGCAGCTTGGATCCAGCTAACTATGGCTACACCTTC. Residues: CASSLDPANYGYTF.

This chain uses TRBV7-2 with TRBJ1-5; 8 nucleotides line up with TRBD1. The germline gives CDR1 SGHTA, CDR2 FQGNSA. There are 15 residues in the CDR3. With V trimmed by 3 bases and J by 3 bases, 4 bases remained unmatched. The CDR3 DNA sequence: TGTGCCAGCAGCTTCGAGACAGGGGTCAATCAGCCCCAGCATTTT. This sequence encodes CASSFETGVNQPQHF.

This chain uses TRBV21-1 with TRBJ1-5. TRBV21-1 is flagged as a pseudogene. CDR3 length: 15 amino acids. Here the CDR3 DNA reads TGTGCCAGCAGCAAAGCGGCGGTTAGCAATCAGCCCCAGCATTTT. Translated: CASSKAAVSNQPQHF.

The chain carries TRBV9 and TRBJ2-1; unclear D gene. Per the germline V gene, CDR1 is SGDLS and CDR2 is YYNGEE. This CDR3 is built from 14 residues. The ends were cut back, 0 bases at V and 8 bases at J, with 12 bases in the middle. CDR3 coding DNA: TGTGCCAGCAGCGTAGCTGTTACTAAGGATGAGCAGTTCTTC. It yields the protein CASSVAVTKDEQFF.

The chain is built from TRBV4-2 and TRBJ2-6, with a weak D call TRBD2 (6 bases). Per the germline V gene, CDR1 is LGHNA and CDR2 is YNFKEQ. The CDR3 runs 15 residues. The V end was cut by 1 base, the J end by 12 bases, with 16 bases between. The DNA of the CDR3 is TGTGCCAGCAGCCAAGTAGTGGGGGGTAACAGCGTCCTGACTTTC. It is translated as CASSQVVGGNSVLTF.

The chain links TRBV5-1 to TRBJ1-2; TRBD1 aligns across 8 bases. Per the germline V gene, CDR1 is SGHRS and CDR2 is YFSETQ. The CDR3 sequence is 15 residues long. V lost 4 bases to trimming and J lost 3 bases; unmatched junction nucleotides: 8. CDR3 in amino acids: CASSPRTGRDYGYTF. The CDR3 nucleotides are TGCGCCAGCAGCCCCCGGACAGGGCGGGACTATGGCTACACCTTC.

V gene TRBV10-1 combines with J gene TRBJ2-3; TRBD1 is a possible D gene (5 bases). Germline V gene sequence: CDR1 WNHNN, CDR2 SYGVQD (reference sequence). V was pared by 3 bases and J by 0 bases, with 7 bases between. CDR3 length equals 14 residues. CDR3 amino acids: CASSEPGSTDTQYF. In DNA form, the CDR3 reads TGCGCCAGCAGTGAACCAGGGAGCACAGATACGCAGTATTTT.

The chain employs TRBV3-1 (or the pseudogene TRBV3-2) and TRBJ2-1; unclear D gene. Germline-derived CDR1 and CDR2 are LGHDT and YNNKEL (reference sequence). This CDR3 contains 13 residues. V lost 4 bases, J lost 5 bases, and 9 bases lay in between. The CDR3 coding sequence is TGTGCCAGCAGCCCCCCCCCAAACAATGAGCAGTTCTTC. It codes for CASSPPPNNEQFF.

This chain uses TRBV30 with TRBJ1-1, with 9 bases that match TRBD1. The CDR3 loop spans 13 amino acids. Germline V CDR1 and CDR2: GTSNPN, SVGIG (reference sequence). The V gene end was trimmed by 5 bases and the J gene end by 5 bases; junction bases not matched to a gene: 6. The CDR3 sequence is CAWGRQGGTEAFF. In nucleotides, the CDR3 is TGTGCCTGGGGACGACAGGGGGGGACTGAAGCTTTCTTT.

The count of this clone is one. This chain connects TRBV7-8 to TRBJ1-1; TRBD1 is a possible D gene (5 bases). Germline values: CDR1 SGHVS, CDR2 FQNEAQ. The length of the CDR3 is 13 residues. The germline V and J ends were trimmed by 6 bases and 0 bases, with 8 bases remaining between them. CDR3 bases: TGTGCCAGCAGTGACAGTATGAACACTGAAGCTTTCTTT. It is translated as CASSDSMNTEAFF.

CDR3 in amino acids: CASSKRRTSGYNEQFF. The CDR3 DNA sequence: TGTGCCAGCAGTAAAAGAAGGACTAGCGGTTACAATGAGCAGTTCTTC. The chain recombines TRBV6-4 with TRBJ2-1; TRBD2 matches at 10 bases. Per the germline V gene, CDR1 is MRHNA and CDR2 is SNTAGT. The ends lost 5 bases at V and 4 bases at J; junction bases unmatched: 8. This CDR3 contains 16 residues.

The V gene is TRBV5-1, the J gene TRBJ1-1; D is perhaps TRBD1 (5 bases). V lost 4 bases and J lost 3, with 13 bases in between. Germline CDR1 is SGHRS and CDR2 is YFSETQ. CDR3 size: 14 residues. CDR3 in amino acids: CASSLRGGDTEAFF. CDR3 nucleotides: TGCGCCAGCAGCCTTAGGGGTGGAGACACTGAAGCTTTCTTT.

This clone was observed once. V usage is TRBV7-2 and J usage is TRBJ1-5; 7 bases agree with TRBD1. Germline CDR1 is SGHTA and CDR2 is FQGNSA. With 6 bases clipped from V and 4 bases from J, the junction kept 3 bases outside the gene matches. This CDR3 has 13 residues. In DNA form, the CDR3 reads TGTGCCAGCAGGGACAGGAGGAATCAGCCCCAGCATTTT. Translation gives CASRDRRNQPQHF.

The rearrangement links TRBV5-1 to TRBJ1-1; 7 nucleotides align to TRBD1. V lost 3 bases to trimming and J lost 6 bases; unmatched junction nucleotides: 5. This CDR3 is built from 13 residues. CDR1 is SGHRS and CDR2 is YFSETQ in the germline V gene. CDR3: CASSSQGGAEAFF. DNA of the CDR3: TGCGCCAGCAGCTCTCAGGGGGGAGCTGAAGCTTTCTTT.

The rearrangement uses TRBV5-1 and TRBJ1-1; D is uncertain. The CDR3 spans 14 residues. Germline V lookup: CDR1 SGHRS, CDR2 YFSETQ. With 0 bases removed from V and 6 bases from J, the gap between germline ends came to 12 bases. Here the CDR3 DNA reads TGCGCCAGCAGCTTGGACGGAGGCACCCCTGAAGCTTTCTTT. It is translated as CASSLDGGTPEAFF. The entire variable domain, with the rest obtained from reference TRBV5-1 and TRBJ1-1, is as follows: KAGVTQTPRYLIKTRGQQVTLSCSPISGHRSVSWYQQTPGQGLQFLFEYFSETQRNKGNFPGRFSGRQFSNSRSEMNVSTLELGDSALYLCASSLDGGTPEAFFGQGTRLTVV.